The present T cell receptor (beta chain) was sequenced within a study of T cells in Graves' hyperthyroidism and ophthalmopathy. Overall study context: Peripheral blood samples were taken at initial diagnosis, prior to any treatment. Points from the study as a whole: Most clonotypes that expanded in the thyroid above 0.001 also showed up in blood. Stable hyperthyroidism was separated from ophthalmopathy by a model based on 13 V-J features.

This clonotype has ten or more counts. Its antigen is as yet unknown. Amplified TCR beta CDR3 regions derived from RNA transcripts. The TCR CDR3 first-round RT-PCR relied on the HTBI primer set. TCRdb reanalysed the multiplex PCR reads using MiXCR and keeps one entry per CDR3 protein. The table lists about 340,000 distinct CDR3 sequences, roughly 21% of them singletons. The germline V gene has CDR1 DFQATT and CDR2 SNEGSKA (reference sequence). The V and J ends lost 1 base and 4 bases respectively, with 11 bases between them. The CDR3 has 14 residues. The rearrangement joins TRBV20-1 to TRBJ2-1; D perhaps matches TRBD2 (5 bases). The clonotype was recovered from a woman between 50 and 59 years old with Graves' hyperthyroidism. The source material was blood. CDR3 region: CSARGISAYNEQFF. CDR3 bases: TGCAGTGCTAGAGGCATTAGCGCATACAATGAGCAGTTCTTC.